This TCR beta chain originates from a study of T cell repertoires in cytomegalovirus infection. Whole-study context: Carrying CMV and the relevant HLA type showed in public TCR beta signatures.

The CDR3 spans 15 residues. CDR1 and CDR2 (germline): WNHNN, SYGVQD (reference sequence). The junction had 7 bases not matched to a gene; V was cut back by 6 bases and J by 3 bases. Study-wide results and limits: Across the ex vivo response, the dominant clonotypes were HLA-C-restricted CMV-specific TCR beta clonotypes.

With respect to this clonotype: Its antigen is still unknown.

TCRdb itself ran the reads through MiXCR, one entry per CDR3 protein. The sample has 200,000 to 250,000 distinct CDR3 sequences, approximately 22% seen once. The sequenced sample was CD8+ T cells from PBMCs. The chain recombines TRBV10-1 with TRBJ1-5; 8 bases agree with TRBD1. This clonotype was sampled from a human donor in good health (CMV status not recorded). Some clones in this sample may be carry-over from other donors' samples. CDR3 sequence (DNA): TGCGCCAGCAGCTCGACAGGGGCCGACAATCAGCCCCAGCATTTT. Translating it yields CASSSTGADNQPQHF.